The 20 T cell receptor beta chains below all came from one sample that was sequenced in a study of immune evolution from preneoplasia to lung adenocarcinoma. Profiling relied on immunoSEQ multiplex PCR, and the TCRdb table lists in-frame clones only, not all of them. The top ten clones hold about 4.2% of a sample with about 4,000 clones, approximately 90% of them seen once. The sample consisted of FFPE minimally invasive lung adenocarcinoma tissue. Receptors originate from an older donor with lung adenocarcinoma.

This clone occurred once. V usage is TRBV19 and J usage is TRBJ2-7; 12 nucleotides line up with TRBD2. CDR1 and CDR2 from the germline V gene are LNHDA and SQIVND (reference sequence). The CDR3 loop spans 14 amino acids. Germline trimming cut 3 bases from V and 6 bases from J; bases unmatched to any gene: 3. This CDR3 is CASSIQLAGGEQYF. In DNA, the CDR3 is TGTGCCAGTAGTATTCAACTAGCGGGAGGCGAGCAGTACTTC.

The V call is TRBV27, the J call TRBJ2-7, with a possible D match to TRBD2 (5 bases). The germline CDR1 and CDR2 sequences are MNHEY and SMNVEV (reference sequence). The V gene lost 3 bases and the J gene lost 2 bases, with 11 bases spanning the gap. The CDR3 sequence is 14 residues long. CDR3 in DNA: TGTGCCAGCAGTTTGCGAGCGGACGCCTACGAGCAGTACTTC. This translates into CASSLRADAYEQYF.

This clone was counted a single time. The chain carries TRBV30 and TRBJ2-3, with 9 bases matching TRBD2. Germline CDR1 GTSNPN, CDR2 SVGIG (reference sequence). The CDR3 is 17 amino acids. The V gene end was trimmed by 1 base and the J gene end by 2 bases; junction bases not matched to a gene: 10. CDR3 in DNA: TGTGCCTGGAGTGGGCTAGCGGGAAGCCGGACCACAGATACGCAGTATTTT. Translated, it gives CAWSGLAGSRTTDTQYF. Variable domain in full (rest from reference TRBV30 and TRBJ2-3): SQTIHQWPATLVQPVGSPLSLECTVEGTSNPNLYWYRQAAGRGLQLLFYSVGIGQISSEVPQNLSASRPQDRQFILSSKKLLLSDSGFYLCAWSGLAGSRTTDTQYFGPGTRLTVL.

To note about this clone: One junction end disagrees with the germline gene, perhaps due to a read error. This same CDR3 is encoded by further DNA sequences in the sample. The V and J genes are TRBV30 and TRBJ1-5, with 9 bases fitting TRBD1. Germline V gene data show CDR1 as GTSNPN and CDR2 as SVGIG (reference sequence). This CDR3 region has 15 residues. For the CDR3, the DNA is TGTGCCTGGAGCCGGACAGGGGCGAGCAATCAACCCCAGCATTTT. Its translation: CAWSRTGASNQPQHF.

The J gene is TRBJ2-3, the V gene TRBV7-8; tentatively, D is TRBD2 (6 bases). Germline values: CDR1 SGHVS, CDR2 FQNEAQ. The CDR3 covers 17 residues. The V end lost 1 base, the J end lost 2 bases, and 16 bases lay between the germline ends. This CDR3 is CASSLGVGRWNTDTQYF. The CDR3 region has the DNA TGTGCCAGCAGCTTAGGGGTGGGGAGGTGGAACACAGATACGCAGTATTTT.

The rearrangement uses TRBV11-3 and TRBJ2-5; D not resolved. V dropped 3 bases and J dropped 0 bases, with 17 bases sitting between them. Germline loops: CDR1 SGHNT, CDR2 YENEEA. This CDR3 contains 17 residues. The CDR3 nucleotides are TGTGCCAGCAGCTTCGCGTTCGACTCACTGTACCAAGAGACCCAGTACTTC. Its protein is CASSFAFDSLYQETQYF. Full variable domain (rest looked up from reference TRBV11-3 and TRBJ2-5): EAGVVQSPRYKIIEKKQPVAFWCNPISGHNTLYWYLQNLGQGPELLIRYENEEAVDDSQLPKDRFSAERLKGVDSTLKIQPAELGDSAVYLCASSFAFDSLYQETQYFGPGTRLLVL.

This rearrangement joins TRBV7-2 to TRBJ2-3; D is possibly TRBD1 (6 bases). The V and J ends lost 3 bases and 0 bases respectively, with 10 bases between them. Germline V gene data show CDR1 as SGHTA and CDR2 as FQGNSA. The CDR3 extends over 15 amino acids. The CDR3 is CASSLQGGSTDTQYF. Here the CDR3 DNA reads TGTGCCAGCAGCTTGCAAGGGGGTAGCACAGATACGCAGTATTTT.

This chain links TRBV29-1 with TRBJ1-5; D is possibly TRBD1 (6 bases). Germline lookup yields CDR1 SQVTM and CDR2 ANQGSEA. The length of the CDR3 is 13 residues. V was cut by 0 bases and J by 5 bases, with 8 bases left in between. For the CDR3, the DNA is TGCAGCGTTGAAGAGGACAGATATCAGCCCCAGCATTTT. Encoded protein: CSVEEDRYQPQHF.

This clone has more than one count but fewer than ten. The chain links TRBV30 to TRBJ2-2, with D possibly matching TRBD2 (5 bases). Germline loops: CDR1 GTSNPN, CDR2 SVGIG (reference sequence). CDR3 length equals 15 residues. V was clipped by 3 bases and J by 3 bases, with 14 bases between them. This chain's CDR3 is CAWRVPYGDTGELFF. The CDR3 DNA sequence: TGTGCCTGGAGAGTTCCCTACGGGGACACCGGGGAGCTGTTTTTT.

The V gene is TRBV27, the J gene TRBJ2-1, with TRBD2 matching 13 bases. The V segment lost 4 bases and the J segment 8 bases; nucleotides outside the gene matches: 5. CDR1 is MNHEY, CDR2 SMNVEV, per germline (reference sequence). The CDR3 runs to 15 residues. CDR3 coding DNA: TGTGCCAGCAGTTCCGGGACTAGCGGGAACTATGAGCAGTTCTTC. Its protein is CASSSGTSGNYEQFF.

The genes are TRBV27 and TRBJ1-2; 11 nucleotides align to TRBD1. The CDR3 is 15 amino acids. V gave up 5 bases and J gave up 4 bases; unmatched junction bases: 6. CDR1 and CDR2 from the germline V gene are MNHEY and SMNVEV (reference sequence). The CDR3 sequence: CASSPDRGLFYGYTF. In DNA, the CDR3 is TGTGCCAGCAGTCCGGACAGGGGGCTTTTCTATGGCTACACCTTC.

The CDR3 DNA reads TGTGCCAGCAGCTCGCTAAAGGGTTTGGGGTACAATGAGCAGTTCTTC. Its protein is CASSSLKGLGYNEQFF. This sequence joins TRBV5-8 and TRBJ2-1; D uncertain. The CDR3 is made up of 16 amino acids. Germline CDR1 is SGHTS and CDR2 is YDEGEE. With 3 bases removed from V and 4 bases from J, the gap between germline ends came to 17 bases. The whole variable domain, remainder taken from reference TRBV5-8 and TRBJ2-1, is EAGVTQSPTHLIKTRGQQATLRCSPISGHTSVYWYQQALGLGLQFLLWYDEGEERNRGNFPPRFSGRQFPNYSSELNVNALELEDSALYLCASSSLKGLGYNEQFFGPGTRLTVL.

The chain employs TRBV6-1 and TRBJ1-3, with D possibly being TRBD1 (6 bases). Germline CDR1 and CDR2: MNHNS and SASEGT. This CDR3 is built from 15 residues. The V gene lost 6 bases and the J gene lost 0 bases, with 12 bases spanning the gap. The chain's CDR3 is CASRLGHHSGNTIYF. CDR3 in DNA: TGTGCCAGCAGGCTGGGACACCACTCTGGAAACACCATATATTTT.

The chain recombines TRBV7-9 with TRBJ2-7; 7 positions agree with TRBD1. Trimming cost V 1 base and J 7 bases; bases outside gene matches: 13. This CDR3 region has 16 residues. Germline V lookup: CDR1 SEHNR, CDR2 FQNEAQ (reference sequence). The CDR3 region is CASSLEPGTVFREQYF. The CDR3 nucleotides are TGTGCCAGCAGCTTAGAGCCTGGGACAGTTTTTCGGGAGCAGTACTTC.

V usage is TRBV7-2 and J usage is TRBJ2-1; no definite D call. There are 14 residues in the CDR3. V lost 1 base and J 7 bases, leaving 11 bases between the germline ends. Germline V CDR1 and CDR2: SGHTA, FQGNSA. The CDR3 region has the DNA TGTGCCAGCAGCTTAGGTCTGGCGGCTAATGAGCAGTTCTTC. Translation gives CASSLGLAANEQFF.

The gene calls are TRBV7-8 and TRBJ2-2; TRBD2 matches at 12 bases. The CDR3 extends over 19 amino acids. V trimming: 2 bases; J trimming: 2 bases; junction bases outside the gene matches: 9. CDR1 is SGHVS and CDR2 is FQNEAQ in the germline V gene. Here the CDR3 reads CASSLYSTSGSLNTGELFF. The CDR3 DNA follows: TGTGCCAGCAGCTTATACTCGACTAGCGGGAGCCTAAACACCGGGGAGCTGTTTTTT.

The chain links TRBV30 to TRBJ2-1; no firm D call. The CDR3 loop spans 11 amino acids. Germline assignment: CDR1 GTSNPN and CDR2 SVGIG (reference sequence). The V and J ends lost 0 bases and 15 bases respectively, with 12 bases between them. CDR3 nucleotides: TGTGCCTGGAGTGTAGTAGGAATCCGGTTCTTC. Its protein is CAWSVVGIRFF.

The V call is TRBV12-5, the J call TRBJ1-5; no firm D call. This CDR3 region has 15 residues. Trimming took 5 bases from V and 2 from J, leaving 13 bases between them. CDR1 LGHNT and CDR2 FRNRAP come from the germline V gene. The CDR3, as DNA: TGTGCTAGTGGTGTTAGTAATCTTGGCAATCAGCCCCAGCATTTT. Translated: CASGVSNLGNQPQHF.

The chain uses TRBV19 and TRBJ2-1, with D perhaps assigned TRBD1 or TRBD2 (5 bases each). Deletions cut 6 bases from V and 0 bases from J, with 12 bases between. This CDR3 is 15 amino acids long. Germline CDR1 LNHDA, CDR2 SQIVND (reference sequence). The chain's CDR3 is CASSEGLGSYNEQFF. The CDR3 DNA sequence: TGTGCCAGTAGCGAGGGGTTAGGCTCCTACAATGAGCAGTTCTTC.

The chain employs TRBV29-1 and TRBJ1-1; D not certain. The V gene's germline CDR1 is SQVTM and CDR2 ANQGSEA. The germline V and J ends were trimmed by 1 base and 7 bases, with 10 bases remaining between them. The CDR3 runs 12 residues. The CDR3 here is CSVEGLYREAFF. CDR3 in DNA: TGCAGCGTTGAAGGACTTTATCGTGAAGCTTTCTTT.